These 14 T cell receptor beta chains came from one sample sequenced in a study of T-cell memory formation after mild COVID-19. TCRdb reprocessed the 5' RACE reads via MiXCR and lists one record per CDR3 protein. The sample shows hundreds of thousands of distinct CDR3 sequences, 15% of them seen only once. The material sequenced was PBMCs or a T cell subset sorted from them (not recorded which). The source is an adult woman who had mild COVID-19 (a few samples of this study predate the infection). Cell type and time point are not known.

This clonotype turned up a few times. The chain couples TRBV7-2 to TRBJ2-5; D unclear. The CDR3 totals 16 residues. From germline, CDR1 is SGHTA and CDR2 FQGNSA. Trimming removed 1 base at V and 1 base at J, with 13 bases between. The CDR3 loop reads CASSLVHLRTQETQYF. CDR3 DNA sequence: TGTGCCAGCAGCTTAGTTCATCTGAGGACCCAAGAGACCCAGTACTTC.

The CDR3 here is CSASIPRASPQETQYF. The CDR3 DNA reads TGCAGTGCTAGTATTCCGCGGGCCTCACCTCAAGAGACCCAGTACTTC. This chain connects TRBV20-1 to TRBJ2-5, with TRBD2 as a possible D gene (5 bases). Germline V gives CDR1 DFQATT, CDR2 SNEGSKA (reference sequence). CDR3 size: 16 residues. Trimming took 3 bases from V and 2 from J, leaving 19 bases between them.

About this clonotype: One junction end does not reproduce the germline sequence, and a read error may be involved. This rearrangement joins TRBV7-7 to TRBJ2-2; 7 bases line up with TRBD1. This CDR3 region has 17 residues. Looked up from germline, CDR1 is SSHAT and CDR2 is FNYEAQ (reference sequence). CDR3 coding DNA: TGTGCTAGCAGCTTAGCGCCCCTGACAGGGCAAACCGGGGAGCTGTTTTTT. Translation: CASSLAPLTGQTGELFF. The whole variable domain, filled in from reference TRBV7-7 and TRBJ2-2, reads GAGVSQSPRYKVTKRGQDVTLRCDPISSHATLYWYQQALGQGPEFLTYFNYEAQPDKSGLPSDRFSAERPEGSISTLTIQRTEQRDSAMYRCASSLAPLTGQTGELFFGEGSRLTVL.

This clonotype was seen a few times. This chain joins TRBV18 and TRBJ1-5; no clear D gene. Trimming removed 2 bases from V and 4 bases from J, with 12 bases in between. The CDR3 length is 15 residues. Germline CDR1 is KGHSH and CDR2 is LQKENI. This CDR3 is CASSPVGILNQPQHF. The CDR3 region has the DNA TGTGCCAGCTCACCAGTCGGGATCCTGAATCAGCCCCAGCATTTT.

The rearrangement uses TRBV2 and TRBJ2-3; D is unresolved. The CDR3 consists of 13 residues. Germline V lookup: CDR1 SNHLY, CDR2 FYNNEI. V gave up 4 bases and J gave up 2 bases, with 7 bases separating them. For the CDR3, the DNA is TGTGCCAGCAGTGGACGGTTCACAGATACGCAGTATTTT. This gives the protein CASSGRFTDTQYF.

The chain joins TRBV7-2 to TRBJ1-2, with 7 bases matching TRBD1. The CDR3 runs 14 residues. Germline assignment: CDR1 SGHTA and CDR2 FQGNSA. Trimming took 3 bases from V and 6 from J; bases not matched to a gene: 7. Here the CDR3 reads CASSLRTGFHGYTF. In DNA form, the CDR3 reads TGTGCCAGCAGCTTGCGGACAGGATTTCATGGCTACACCTTC.

This clonotype was seen only a few times. For the CDR3, the DNA is TGCGCCAGCAGCCGAGACAGCTATATTGCAACTAATGAAAAACTGTTTTTT. This sequence encodes CASSRDSYIATNEKLFF. The chain carries TRBV4-1 and TRBJ1-4; D perhaps matches TRBD1 (5 bases). Germline values: CDR1 MGHRA, CDR2 YSYEKL. Deletions cut 4 bases from V and 0 bases from J, with 15 bases between. The CDR3 loop spans 17 amino acids.

This clonotype has a handful of counts. This chain links TRBV12-3 or TRBV12-4 with TRBJ1-3; D is perhaps TRBD1 (6 bases). The CDR3 sequence is 16 residues long. V was shortened by 4 bases and J by 4 bases, with 17 bases between the two germline ends. The CDR3 nucleotides read TGTGCCAGCAGTTATCTCCCCGGGGGGCTAGGAAACACCATATATTTT. Residues: CASSYLPGGLGNTIYF.

V usage is TRBV3-1 and J usage is TRBJ1-2, with 9 bases matching TRBD1. Per the germline V gene, CDR1 is LGHDT and CDR2 is YNNKEL (reference sequence). The CDR3 covers 14 residues. V lost 5 bases to trimming and J lost 2 bases; unmatched junction nucleotides: 3. CDR3 in DNA: TGTGCCAGCAGCGGGGACAGGGCCAACTATGGCTACACCTTC. Protein sequence: CASSGDRANYGYTF.

The sample holds many counts of this clonotype. The genes are TRBV12-3 or TRBV12-4 and TRBJ1-2; 7 bases map to TRBD1. This CDR3 is built from 14 residues. The J segment lost 2 bases and the V segment lost 5 bases, leaving 5 bases of the junction unmatched. The CDR3 here is CASSPMTGNYGYTF. The CDR3 coding sequence is TGTGCCAGCAGTCCGATGACAGGGAACTATGGCTACACCTTC.

The chain employs TRBV5-1 and TRBJ2-1; D gene unclear. The CDR3 is 13 residues long. CDR1 and CDR2 from the germline V gene are SGHRS and YFSETQ. Trimming took off 5 bases at V and 6 bases at J, with 12 bases between the two ends. The CDR3 DNA reads TGCGCCAGCAGTCTAGGGTCCCGCAATGAGCAGTTCTTC. This sequence encodes CASSLGSRNEQFF.

The rearrangement joins TRBV19 to TRBJ1-5; the D gene is possibly TRBD1 (5 bases). The germline V and J ends were trimmed by 6 bases and 3 bases, with 6 bases remaining between them. The CDR3 totals 12 residues. Germline-derived CDR1 and CDR2 are LNHDA and SQIVND (reference sequence). The CDR3 region has the DNA TGTGCCAGTAGAGGGGCCAATCAGCCCCAGCATTTT. Translating it yields CASRGANQPQHF.

This clonotype showed up many times. V is TRBV7-2 and J is TRBJ2-1; 7 nucleotides match TRBD1. CDR1 is SGHTA, CDR2 FQGNSA, per germline. Trimming removed 2 bases from V and 7 bases from J; junction bases left unmatched: 2. CDR3 size: 13 residues. In DNA, the CDR3 is TGTGCCAGCAGCTTAACAGGGGTGAATGAGCAGTTCTTC. Residues: CASSLTGVNEQFF.

The chain couples TRBV5-6 to TRBJ2-7; D tentatively reads TRBD1 or TRBD2 (5 bases each). Looked up from germline, CDR1 is SGHDT and CDR2 is YYEEEE. CDR3 length equals 16 residues. The ends were cut back, 2 bases at V and 1 base at J, with 16 bases in the middle. The CDR3 protein is CASSFPGPRGSYEQYF. The CDR3 nucleotides read TGTGCCAGCAGCTTTCCGGGGCCACGGGGATCCTACGAGCAGTACTTC.